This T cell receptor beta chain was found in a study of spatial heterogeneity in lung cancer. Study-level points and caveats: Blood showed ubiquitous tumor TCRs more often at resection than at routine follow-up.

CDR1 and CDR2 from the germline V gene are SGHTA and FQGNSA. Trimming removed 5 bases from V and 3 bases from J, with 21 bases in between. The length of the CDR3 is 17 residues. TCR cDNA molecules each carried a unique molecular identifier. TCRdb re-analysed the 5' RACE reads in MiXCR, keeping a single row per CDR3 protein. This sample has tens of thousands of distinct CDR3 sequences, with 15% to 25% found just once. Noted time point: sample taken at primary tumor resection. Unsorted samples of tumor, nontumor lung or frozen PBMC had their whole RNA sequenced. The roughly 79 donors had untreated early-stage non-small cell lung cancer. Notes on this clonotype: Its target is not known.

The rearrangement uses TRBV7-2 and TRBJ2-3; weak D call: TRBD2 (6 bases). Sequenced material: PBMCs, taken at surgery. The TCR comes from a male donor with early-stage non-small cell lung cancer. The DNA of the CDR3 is TGTGCCAGCAGCCTGACCCGCGGGGCAGGGAATACAGATACGCAGTATTTT. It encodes CASSLTRGAGNTDTQYF.